One sample yielded the 18 T cell receptor beta chains listed below, sequenced in a study of identical twins. One entry per CDR3 protein results from TCRdb running MiXCR on the 5' RACE reads. The table records under 300,000 distinct CDR3 sequences, about 13% of them present only once. This same sample was also taken into another study, of yellow fever vaccine responses in identical twins.

Sequences were obtained from memory (CD45RO+) T cells sorted from blood. Receptors were obtained from a woman aged 18 to 35 in good health.

This clonotype was found a few times. This rearrangement joins TRBV5-1 to TRBJ2-7; D gene unclear. With 4 bases removed from V and 4 bases from J, the gap between germline ends came to 18 bases. The CDR3 contains 15 residues. Germline V gene data show CDR1 as SGHRS and CDR2 as YFSETQ. CDR3 sequence (DNA): TGCGCCAGCAGCCCTATTGGGAAAGACCGGTACGAGCAGTACTTC. Translating gives CASSPIGKDRYEQYF. The full variable domain, in which reference TRBV5-1 and TRBJ2-7 provide the parts outside the CDR3, is KAGVTQTPRYLIKTRGQQVTLSCSPISGHRSVSWYQQTPGQGLQFLFEYFSETQRNKGNFPGRFSGRQFSNSRSEMNVSTLELGDSALYLCASSPIGKDRYEQYFGPGTRLTVT.

This clonotype was found a few times. The chain combines TRBV29-1 with TRBJ1-5; no clear D gene. This CDR3 comprises 14 residues. Trimming cost V 4 bases and J 2 bases, with 12 bases left between them. Germline V gene sequence: CDR1 SQVTM, CDR2 ANQGSEA. In DNA form, the CDR3 reads TGCAGCGTTGCAAGGGAGGGTGGCAATCAGCCCCAGCATTTT. Amino acids: CSVAREGGNQPQHF.

In its sample, this clonotype was seen many times. This rearrangement joins TRBV20-1 to TRBJ2-1, with D uncertain. Germline assignment: CDR1 DFQATT and CDR2 SNEGSKA (reference sequence). The V gene lost 4 bases and the J gene lost 7 bases, with 8 bases spanning the gap. The CDR3 length is 11 residues. The CDR3 loop is CSATSYNEQFF. The CDR3 DNA follows: TGCAGTGCTACTTCTTATAATGAGCAGTTCTTC.

This clonotype was seen once. The CDR3 region has the DNA TGCAGTGCTAGAGATGTCCGGGGGGGCCTCTACGAGCAGTACTTC. Encoded protein: CSARDVRGGLYEQYF. The rearrangement joins TRBV20-1 to TRBJ2-7, with 8 bases identical to TRBD2. This CDR3 spans 15 amino acids. Germline CDR1 DFQATT, CDR2 SNEGSKA (reference sequence). V was clipped by 0 bases and J by 3 bases; unmatched bases: 7.

The chain combines TRBV27 with TRBJ2-1; possibly TRBD2 for D (6 bases). There are 18 residues in the CDR3. V lost 11 bases and J lost 1, with 27 bases in between. CDR1 and CDR2 from the germline V gene are MNHEY and SMNVEV (reference sequence). The CDR3 sequence: CAESPHALGTFSYNEQFF. In DNA form, the CDR3 reads TGTGCCGAATCTCCCCACGCCCTCGGGACTTTTTCCTACAATGAGCAGTTCTTC.

V and J are TRBV10-3 and TRBJ2-2; 8 bases map to TRBD2. Losses at the gene ends were 8 bases for V and 8 bases for J; bases not matched to a gene: 10. CDR1 and CDR2 from the germline V gene are ENHRY and SYGVKD. CDR3 length: 14 amino acids. CDR3 DNA sequence: TGTGCCATCCCCTGGAACGGGAGGGAGGGGGAGCTGTTTTTT. Translated: CAIPWNGREGELFF.

The CDR3 DNA reads TGCGCCAGCAGCTTGTTGGGCCCGGGGATATACAATGAGCAGTTCTTC. Protein: CASSLLGPGIYNEQFF. The rearrangement links TRBV5-1 to TRBJ2-1; a possible D gene is TRBD2 (5 bases). Germline CDR1 is SGHRS and CDR2 is YFSETQ. This CDR3 region has 16 residues. The ends were cut back, 1 base at V and 4 bases at J, with 15 bases in the middle.

At least ten counts were recorded for this clonotype. The chain joins TRBV6-2 or TRBV6-3 to TRBJ2-1, with 8 bases that match TRBD2. Trimming took 11 bases from V and 8 from J; bases not matched to a gene: 11. Germline values: CDR1 MNHEY, CDR2 SVGEGT. CDR3 length equals 13 residues. The DNA for the CDR3 is TGTGCCTCGGGACTAGTCAATAGGGATGAGCAGTTCTTC. Encoded protein: CASGLVNRDEQFF.

Only a few counts were recorded for this clonotype. This rearrangement joins TRBV20-1 to TRBJ1-1; unclear D gene. Germline CDR1 DFQATT, CDR2 SNEGSKA (reference sequence). There are 12 residues in the CDR3. V lost 2 bases and J 4 bases, leaving 8 bases between the germline ends. CDR3 sequence reads: CSARSKGTEAFF. DNA for the CDR3: TGCAGTGCTAGAAGTAAGGGCACTGAAGCTTTCTTT.

The chain combines TRBV11-2 with TRBJ2-7; 9 bases align to TRBD1. The CDR3 totals 14 residues. CDR1 and CDR2 from the germline V gene are SGHAT and FQNNGV. V lost 5 bases to trimming and J lost 7 bases; unmatched junction nucleotides: 9. CDR3 residues: CASSLPRDRAEQYF. The CDR3 nucleotides are TGTGCCAGCAGCCTACCCCGGGACAGGGCTGAGCAGTACTTC.

Many counts were recorded for this clonotype. The chain combines TRBV28 with TRBJ2-1, with D uncertain. V lost 2 bases and J lost 4, with 12 bases in between. The CDR3 consists of 15 residues. CDR1 MDHEN and CDR2 SYDVKM come from the germline V gene. CDR3 nucleotides: TGTGCCAGCAGTTTAGATGGGTTGGGGTACAATGAGCAGTTCTTC. Its protein product is CASSLDGLGYNEQFF.

This clonotype was observed a handful of times. The chain recombines TRBV20-1 with TRBJ2-1; no definite D call. With 6 bases removed from V and 3 bases from J, the gap between germline ends came to 15 bases. CDR1 and CDR2 (germline): DFQATT, SNEGSKA (reference sequence). This CDR3 has 14 amino acids. DNA for the CDR3: TGCAGTGCCGAGAGTGGGAACAACTACAATGAGCAGTTCTTC. It translates to CSAESGNNYNEQFF.

CDR3 DNA sequence: TGTGCCAGCAGCTGGGGTGGACGGCAAGAGACCCAGTACTTC. This gives the protein CASSWGGRQETQYF. The chain has TRBV7-3 and TRBJ2-5, with D hard to call. CDR3 length equals 14 residues. CDR1 and CDR2 (germline): SGHTA, FQGTGA. The germline V and J ends were trimmed by 4 bases and 2 bases, with 11 bases remaining between them.

The genes are TRBV28 and TRBJ2-7; 7 positions match TRBD1. Germline lookup yields CDR1 MDHEN and CDR2 SYDVKM. J gave up 7 bases and V 5 bases, and 14 bases lay outside the gene matches. The CDR3 is 15 residues long. The CDR3 bases are TGTGCCAGCAGTCCCTCCGACAGGGTCGCATGGGAGCAGTACTTC. This translates into CASSPSDRVAWEQYF.

CDR3 in amino acids: CASRVDRDDGYTF. The CDR3 coding sequence is TGTGCCAGCAGGGTGGACAGGGATGATGGCTACACCTTC. The V call is TRBV2, the J call TRBJ1-2, with 8 nucleotides matching TRBD1. V trimming: 6 bases; J trimming: 6 bases; junction bases outside the gene matches: 6. This CDR3 is 13 amino acids long. Germline CDR1 SNHLY, CDR2 FYNNEI.

In this sample, this clonotype turned up many times. The V call is TRBV4-2, the J call TRBJ2-7; 10 bases map to TRBD1. CDR1 and CDR2 from the germline V gene are LGHNA and YNFKEQ. The CDR3 runs 16 residues. Trimming at V came to 1 base and at J to 2 bases, leaving 5 bases not matched to a gene. The CDR3 coding sequence is TGTGCCAGCAGCCAAGCCTTTGGGACAGGGGCCTACGAGCAGTACTTC. Encoded protein: CASSQAFGTGAYEQYF.

This clonotype was seen only a few times. This chain links TRBV4-3 with TRBJ2-1, with 12 bases that match TRBD2. Germline values: CDR1 LGHNA, CDR2 YSLEER. The CDR3 consists of 16 residues. With V trimmed by 0 bases and J by 12 bases, 9 bases remained unmatched. CDR3 sequence reads: CASSQDRLAGGGGQFF. DNA of the CDR3: TGCGCCAGCAGCCAAGATCGGCTAGCGGGAGGGGGGGGGCAGTTCTTC.

This clonotype was counted many times. The genes are TRBV7-2 and TRBJ2-5, with 8 nucleotides matching TRBD1. This CDR3 spans 17 amino acids. Per germline, CDR1 SGHTA and CDR2 FQGNSA. With 4 bases clipped from V and 4 bases from J, the junction kept 14 bases outside the gene matches. CDR3 residues: CASSSPSGQGMRETQYF. CDR3 coding DNA: TGTGCCAGCAGCTCCCCATCAGGACAGGGAATGCGAGAGACCCAGTACTTC.